Listed here are 25 T cell receptor beta chains from one sample, sequenced in a study of CD8 T cells in ankylosing spondylitis. Using its own MiXCR run on the 5' RACE reads, TCRdb lists one record per CDR3 protein. The data hold about 330,000 distinct CDR3 sequences, with 7% to 9% observed a single time. General study results and limits: A TCR beta motif of about 8 highly homologous variants appeared characteristic of ankylosing spondylitis blood.

Which antigens these TCRs recognize remains unknown. The specimen was blood, either unsorted or a sorted T cell fraction (not recorded which). Every receptor here comes from a male donor with ankylosing spondylitis.

The J gene is TRBJ2-1, the V gene TRBV7-9, with 7 bases aligning to TRBD2. V shed 3 bases, J shed 0 bases, and the junction held 5 bases outside the gene matches. Germline V gene sequence: CDR1 SEHNR, CDR2 FQNEAQ (reference sequence). CDR3 length equals 16 residues. DNA of the CDR3: TGTGCCAGCAGCTTGCGGCGGACTAGCTCCTACAATGAGCAGTTCTTC. It codes for CASSLRRTSSYNEQFF.

The chain couples TRBV5-1 to TRBJ1-1, with 10 bases aligning to TRBD1. The V gene end was trimmed by 2 bases and the J gene end by 4 bases; junction bases not matched to a gene: 5. The CDR3 is 15 residues long. CDR1 SGHRS and CDR2 YFSETQ come from the germline V gene. The CDR3 DNA reads as TGCGCCAGCAGCTTACGACAGGGGGCGGGCACTGAAGCTTTCTTT. Its translation: CASSLRQGAGTEAFF.

J is TRBJ2-1 and V is TRBV11-2; TRBD2 matches 12 bases. This CDR3 is 18 amino acids long. The germline V gene has CDR1 SGHAT and CDR2 FQNNGV. V lost 3 bases and J lost 2; bases outside the gene matches: 8. Here the CDR3 reads CASSFRTSGMYAYNEQFF. In DNA, the CDR3 is TGTGCCAGCAGCTTTCGGACTAGCGGGATGTATGCCTACAATGAGCAGTTCTTC.

This clonotype turned up a few times. The chain employs TRBV14 and TRBJ2-4, with D possibly being TRBD2 (6 bases). V gave up 2 bases and J gave up 0 bases, with 14 bases separating them. The CDR3 consists of 17 residues. Germline values: CDR1 SGHDN, CDR2 FVKESK. CDR3 nucleotide sequence: TGTGCCAGCAGCCAACGGAGCGGGTCCCTAGCCAAAAACATTCAGTACTTC. Its translation is CASSQRSGSLAKNIQYF. Full variable domain (missing parts from reference TRBV14 and TRBJ2-4): EAGVTQFPSHSVIEKGQTVTLRCDPISGHDNLYWYRRVMGKEIKFLLHFVKESKQDESGMPNNRFLAERTGGTYSTLKVQPAELEDSGVYFCASSQRSGSLAKNIQYFGAGTRLSVL.

This clonotype was seen a few times. This rearrangement joins TRBV7-9 to TRBJ2-2; either TRBD1 or TRBD2 may supply D (5 bases each). The V gene lost 5 bases and the J gene lost 1 base, with 11 bases spanning the gap. Germline V gene data show CDR1 as SEHNR and CDR2 as FQNEAQ (reference sequence). This CDR3 spans 15 amino acids. CDR3 amino acids: CASSQRDGNTGELFF. The CDR3 DNA sequence: TGTGCCAGCAGCCAAAGGGACGGGAACACCGGGGAGCTGTTTTTT.

The chain joins TRBV19 to TRBJ2-1; TRBD2 matches at 9 bases. The junction had 8 bases not matched to a gene; V was cut back by 4 bases and J by 7 bases. There are 15 residues in the CDR3. Germline lookup yields CDR1 LNHDA and CDR2 SQIVND (reference sequence). CDR3 in DNA: TGTGCCAGTAGTAACCAAGCGGGAGGTTTTAATGAGCAGTTCTTC. Translated, it gives CASSNQAGGFNEQFF.

The chain is built from TRBV6-1 and TRBJ2-3; D possibly matches TRBD1 or TRBD2 (7 bases each). Germline V gives CDR1 MNHNS, CDR2 SASEGT. Between the trimmed V and J ends, which lost 6 bases and 1 base, there was a span of 17 bases. The CDR3 is 16 residues long. Here the CDR3 DNA reads TGTGCCAGCAGGACCCCAGGGGGGGGAGGCACAGATACGCAGTATTTT. This gives the protein CASRTPGGGGTDTQYF.

The rearrangement links TRBV7-6 to TRBJ1-1; weak D call: TRBD1 (5 bases). Looked up from germline, CDR1 is SGHVS and CDR2 is FNYEAQ. Trimming took off 4 bases at V and 0 bases at J, with 15 bases between the two ends. The CDR3 loop spans 16 amino acids. The CDR3, as DNA: TGTGCCAGCAGCTCCTGGGACGGAGACATGAACACTGAAGCTTTCTTT. Its translation: CASSSWDGDMNTEAFF. The whole variable domain, remainder taken from reference TRBV7-6 and TRBJ1-1, is GAGVSQSPRYKVTKRGQDVALRCDPISGHVSLYWYRQALGQGPEFLTYFNYEAQQDKSGLPNDRFSAERPEGSISTLTIQRTEQRDSAMYRCASSSWDGDMNTEAFFGQGTRLTVV.

The CDR3 here is CASSPEASGRSYLVKNIQYF. The CDR3 bases are TGCGCCAGCAGCCCGGAGGCTAGCGGGAGGTCCTACTTAGTCAAAAACATTCAGTACTTC. The chain links TRBV5-1 to TRBJ2-4, with TRBD2 matching over 11 bases. Germline V gene lookup returns CDR1 SGHRS and CDR2 YFSETQ. V gave up 4 bases and J gave up 3 bases; unmatched junction bases: 18. The CDR3 sequence is 20 residues long. The entire variable domain, with the rest obtained from reference TRBV5-1 and TRBJ2-4, is as follows: KAGVTQTPRYLIKTRGQQVTLSCSPISGHRSVSWYQQTPGQGLQFLFEYFSETQRNKGNFPGRFSGRQFSNSRSEMNVSTLELGDSALYLCASSPEASGRSYLVKNIQYFGAGTRLSVL.

The chain is built from TRBV5-1 and TRBJ2-7; possible D gene TRBD1, 6 bases. The CDR3 contains 15 residues. Trimming removed 3 bases at V and 3 bases at J, with 16 bases between. The germline V gene encodes CDR1 SGHRS and CDR2 YFSETQ. The CDR3 DNA reads as TGCGCCAGCAGCTACACCACAGGGCATCGCTACGAGCAGTACTTC. This codes for CASSYTTGHRYEQYF.

This clonotype was observed a handful of times. This chain joins TRBV15 and TRBJ1-5; maybe TRBD1 (5 bases). This CDR3 spans 15 amino acids. The germline V and J ends were trimmed by 0 bases and 2 bases, with 8 bases remaining between them. Looked up from germline, CDR1 is LNHNV and CDR2 is YYDKDF (reference sequence). CDR3 region: CATSRDRDGNQPQHF. In nucleotides, the CDR3 is TGTGCCACCAGCAGAGACAGGGATGGCAATCAGCCCCAGCATTTT.

This chain links TRBV20-1 with TRBJ2-5, with D uncertain. The CDR3 is made up of 11 amino acids. Germline CDR1 reads DFQATT; CDR2 reads SNEGSKA (reference sequence). V was cut by 6 bases and J by 5 bases, with 10 bases left in between. The CDR3 bases are TGCAGTGCCCTAAAAACGGAGACCCAGTACTTC. Translation: CSALKTETQYF.

This rearrangement joins TRBV28 to TRBJ1-6; D call uncertain. CDR3 length equals 14 residues. V shed 4 bases and J shed 7 bases, with 11 bases lying between them. CDR1 and CDR2 from the germline V gene are MDHEN and SYDVKM. CDR3 DNA: TGTGCCAGCAGTTCGCAGAGTTTGAATTCACCCCTCCACTTT. This codes for CASSSQSLNSPLHF.

The sample holds many counts of this clonotype. The V gene is TRBV12-3 or TRBV12-4, the J gene TRBJ2-1; D may be TRBD2 (6 bases). Trimming took off 5 bases at V and 10 bases at J, with 12 bases between the two ends. This CDR3 region has 12 residues. This CDR3 is CASSVAGREQFF. In DNA form, the CDR3 reads TGTGCCAGCAGTGTGGCGGGGCGGGAGCAGTTCTTC.

This clonotype turned up a few times. The chain uses TRBV10-2 and TRBJ1-5; 7 bases are a match to TRBD1. This CDR3 contains 15 residues. Germline assignment: CDR1 WSHSY and CDR2 SAAADI. V dropped 6 bases and J dropped 4; count of bases not matched to a gene: 9. CDR3 nucleotide sequence: TGCGCCAGCAGCCCCGGGAGGGGGCGAAATCAGCCCCAGCATTTT. Residues: CASSPGRGRNQPQHF.

This chain links TRBV18 with TRBJ2-1, with D perhaps matching TRBD2 (6 bases). V was shortened by 2 bases and J by 2 bases, with 7 bases between the two germline ends. The germline V gene has CDR1 KGHSH and CDR2 LQKENI. The CDR3 consists of 14 residues. This CDR3 is CASSPSSAYNEQFF. CDR3 nucleotide sequence: TGTGCCAGCTCACCATCTAGCGCCTACAATGAGCAGTTCTTC.

This clonotype was seen a few times. The chain uses TRBV10-3 and TRBJ2-5; the match to TRBD2 covers 8 bases. This CDR3 region has 14 residues. Germline V CDR1 and CDR2: ENHRY, SYGVKD. J lost 4 bases, V lost 5 bases, and 6 bases had no gene match. The CDR3 here is CAISPGLVGETQYF. CDR3 DNA sequence: TGTGCCATCAGTCCGGGACTAGTGGGAGAGACCCAGTACTTC.

This clonotype has more than one count but fewer than ten. The chain links TRBV6-1 to TRBJ2-1; D is unresolved. The CDR3 sequence is 16 residues long. The V gene lost 6 bases and the J gene lost 0 bases, with 15 bases spanning the gap. Germline loops: CDR1 MNHNS, CDR2 SASEGT. DNA for the CDR3: TGTGCCAGCAGATCCGGGCCCTTAAGCTCCTACAATGAGCAGTTCTTC. It is translated as CASRSGPLSSYNEQFF.

V usage is TRBV10-3 and J usage is TRBJ1-5; a weak D match, TRBD1 (5 bases). V lost 0 bases and J lost 6, with 12 bases in between. The CDR3 sequence is 15 residues long. Germline V gives CDR1 ENHRY, CDR2 SYGVKD. CDR3 DNA sequence: TGTGCCATCAGTGAGTCAGAGTCAGGGCGTCAGCCCCAGCATTTT. It specifies CAISESESGRQPQHF.

This clonotype appeared a few times. CDR3 region: CASSSDGNQETQYF. The CDR3 bases are TGTGCCAGCAGCTCAGACGGGAACCAAGAGACCCAGTACTTC. The rearrangement links TRBV7-9 to TRBJ2-5, with a weak D call TRBD2 (5 bases). CDR1 and CDR2 from the germline V gene are SEHNR and FQNEAQ (reference sequence). V lost 4 bases and J lost 0, with 9 bases in between. The CDR3 sequence is 14 residues long.

V gene TRBV28 combines with J gene TRBJ2-1; D possibly uses TRBD1 or TRBD2 (7 bases each). Germline V gives CDR1 MDHEN, CDR2 SYDVKM. Trimming stripped 6 bases from V and 16 bases from J, with 19 bases between. The CDR3 contains 12 residues. The DNA for the CDR3 is TGTGCCAGCAGCACAGGGGAGGGAGCGTATTTCTTC. Protein sequence: CASSTGEGAYFF.

In this sample, this clonotype turned up many times. This rearrangement joins TRBV12-3 or TRBV12-4 to TRBJ2-1; a weak D match, TRBD2 (6 bases). The CDR3 sequence is 13 residues long. V shed 4 bases and J shed 4 bases, with 8 bases lying between them. CDR3 coding DNA: TGTGCCAGCAGTTCCGCGGGGTACAATGAGCAGTTCTTC. It codes for CASSSAGYNEQFF.

This clonotype has only a few counts. The chain has TRBV5-1 and TRBJ2-1; D uncertain. Germline CDR1 reads SGHRS; CDR2 reads YFSETQ. CDR3 length equals 15 residues. Trimming removed 1 base from V and 1 base from J, with 9 bases in between. This chain's CDR3 is CASSLLASSYNEQFF. For the CDR3, the DNA is TGCGCCAGCAGCTTGTTGGCGAGTTCCTACAATGAGCAGTTCTTC.

This clonotype was seen a handful of times. The V gene is TRBV7-2, the J gene TRBJ2-1; no reliable D call. Trimming removed 1 base at V and 7 bases at J, with 11 bases between. There are 14 residues in the CDR3. Germline V gives CDR1 SGHTA, CDR2 FQGNSA. The CDR3 protein is CASSLVSIGNEQFF. Written as DNA, the CDR3 is TGTGCCAGCAGCTTAGTTTCCATCGGGAATGAGCAGTTCTTC.

This chain uses TRBV7-2 with TRBJ2-1; 11 positions match TRBD2. V lost 5 bases to trimming and J lost 6 bases; unmatched junction nucleotides: 6. The CDR3 loop spans 15 amino acids. CDR1 is SGHTA and CDR2 is FQGNSA in the germline V gene. CDR3 protein: CASSVSGRAPNEQFF. The CDR3 DNA reads as TGTGCCAGCAGCGTTAGCGGGAGGGCTCCCAATGAGCAGTTCTTC. The entire variable domain, with the rest obtained from reference TRBV7-2 and TRBJ2-1, is as follows: GAGVSQSPSNKVTEKGKDVELRCDPISGHTALYWYRQSLGQGLEFLIYFQGNSAPDKSGLPSDRFSAERTGGSVSTLTIQRTQQEDSAVYLCASSVSGRAPNEQFFGPGTRLTVL.